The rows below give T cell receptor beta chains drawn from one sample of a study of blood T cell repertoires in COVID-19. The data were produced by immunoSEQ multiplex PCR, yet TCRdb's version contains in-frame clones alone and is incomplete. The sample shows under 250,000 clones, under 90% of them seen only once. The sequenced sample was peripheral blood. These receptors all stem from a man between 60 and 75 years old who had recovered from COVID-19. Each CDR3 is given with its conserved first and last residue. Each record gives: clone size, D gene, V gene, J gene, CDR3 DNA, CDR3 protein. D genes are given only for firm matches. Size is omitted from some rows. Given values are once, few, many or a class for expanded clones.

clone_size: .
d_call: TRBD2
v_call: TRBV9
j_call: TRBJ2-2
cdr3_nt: TGTGCCAGCAGCTTTACTAGCGGGAACACCGGGGAGCTGTTTTTT
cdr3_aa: CASSFTSGNTGELFF

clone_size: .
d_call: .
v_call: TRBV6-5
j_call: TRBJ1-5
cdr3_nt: TGTGCCAGCAGACTAGGACAGCCACCAGGGCCCCAGCATTTT
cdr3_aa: CASRLGQPPGPQHF

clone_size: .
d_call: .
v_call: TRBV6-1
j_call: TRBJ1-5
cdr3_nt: TGTGCCAGCAGTGAAGAGGGCGGGGATCAGCCCCAGCATTTT
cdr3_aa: CASSEEGGDQPQHF

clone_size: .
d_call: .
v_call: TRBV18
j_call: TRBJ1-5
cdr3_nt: TGTGCCAGCTCACGGGACACGAATCAGCCCCAGCATTTT
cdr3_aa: CASSRDTNQPQHF

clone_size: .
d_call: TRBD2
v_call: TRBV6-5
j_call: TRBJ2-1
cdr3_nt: TGTGCCAGCAGCTATGGCGGGAGTTCCTACAATGAGCAGTTCTTC
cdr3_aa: CASSYGGSSYNEQFF

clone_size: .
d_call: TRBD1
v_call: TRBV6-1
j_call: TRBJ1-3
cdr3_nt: TGTGCCAGCAGTGAAGCGTTAGGGGGCTATGGAAACACCATATATTTT
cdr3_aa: CASSEALGGYGNTIYF

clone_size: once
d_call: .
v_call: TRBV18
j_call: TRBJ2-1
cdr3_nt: TGTGCCAGCTCACCCACTAGATACAATGAGCAGTTCTTC
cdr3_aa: CASSPTRYNEQFF

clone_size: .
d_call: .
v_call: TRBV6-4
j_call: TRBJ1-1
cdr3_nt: TGTGCCAGCAGGGCCTCCATGAACACTGAAGCTTTCTTT
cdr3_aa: CASRASMNTEAFF

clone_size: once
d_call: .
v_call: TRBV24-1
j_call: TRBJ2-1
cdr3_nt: TGTGCCACCAGTGATCCGCTGGTAGGAGACAATGAGCAGTTCTTC
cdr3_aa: CATSDPLVGDNEQFF

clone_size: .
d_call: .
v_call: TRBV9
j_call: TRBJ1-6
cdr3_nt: TGTGCCAGCAGCGTAGCTACGGGGGTAGATAATTCACCCCTCCACTTT
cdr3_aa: CASSVATGVDNSPLHF

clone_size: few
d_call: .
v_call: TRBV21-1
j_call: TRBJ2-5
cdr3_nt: TGTGCCAGCATCCCAGAACAAGAGACCCAGTACTTC
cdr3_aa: CASIPEQETQYF

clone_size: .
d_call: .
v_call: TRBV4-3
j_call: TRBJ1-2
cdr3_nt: TGCGCCAGCAGCCAAGAGTACAGGACAGCTTATGGCTACACCTTC
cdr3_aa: CASSQEYRTAYGYTF

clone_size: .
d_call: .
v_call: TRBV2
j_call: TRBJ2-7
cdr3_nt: TGTGCCAGCAGTGGATTACAGGGCTCCTACGAGCAGTACTTC
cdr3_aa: CASSGLQGSYEQYF

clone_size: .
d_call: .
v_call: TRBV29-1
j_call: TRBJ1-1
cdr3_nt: TGCAGCGTTGAAGGACAGACCTTTAACACTGAAGCTTTCTTT
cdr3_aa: CSVEGQTFNTEAFF

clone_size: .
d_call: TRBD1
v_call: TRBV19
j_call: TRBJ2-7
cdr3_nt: TGTGCCAGTACACAGGGGGCTGGGACCTACGAGCAGTACTTC
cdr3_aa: CASTQGAGTYEQYF

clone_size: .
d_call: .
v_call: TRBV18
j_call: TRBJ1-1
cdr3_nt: TGTGCCAGCTCCCCGCAGGGTAACACTGAAGCTTTCTTT
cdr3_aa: CASSPQGNTEAFF

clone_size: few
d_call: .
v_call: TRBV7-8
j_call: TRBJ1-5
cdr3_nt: TGTGCCAGCAGCCCCTGGGGGGATCAGCCCCAGCATTTT
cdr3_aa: CASSPWGDQPQHF

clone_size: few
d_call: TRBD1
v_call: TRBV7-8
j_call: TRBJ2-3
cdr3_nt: TGTGCCAGCAGCTTAGATCAGGGGGCGGGAGATACGCAGTATTTT
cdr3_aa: CASSLDQGAGDTQYF

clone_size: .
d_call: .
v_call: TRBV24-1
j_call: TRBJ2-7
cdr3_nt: TGTGCCACCAGTGATTTCGGGGTCGAGCAGTACTTC
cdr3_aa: CATSDFGVEQYF

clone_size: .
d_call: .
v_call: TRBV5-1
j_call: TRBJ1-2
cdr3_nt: TGCGCCAGCAGCTTGTCGGGAATGGAAGGCTACACCTTC
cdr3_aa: CASSLSGMEGYTF

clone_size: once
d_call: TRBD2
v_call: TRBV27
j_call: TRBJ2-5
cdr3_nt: TGTGCCAGCAGTTCCAGCCTAGGTTTTAGCGGGAGGAGAGAGACCCAGTACTTC
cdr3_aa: CASSSSLGFSGRRETQYF

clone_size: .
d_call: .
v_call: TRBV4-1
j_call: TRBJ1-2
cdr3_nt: TGCGCCAGCAGCCAAGATCGAGGGGGGGACTATGGCTACACCTTC
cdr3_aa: CASSQDRGGDYGYTF

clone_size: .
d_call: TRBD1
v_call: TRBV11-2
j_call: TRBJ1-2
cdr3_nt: TGTGCCAGCAGGAGGCCAGGGGGCGACGGCTATGGCTACACCTTC
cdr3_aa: CASRRPGGDGYGYTF

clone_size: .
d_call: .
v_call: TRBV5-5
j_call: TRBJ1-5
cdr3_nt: TGTGCCAGCAGCTTGGCAGGTCAGCCCCAGCATTTT
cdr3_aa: CASSLAGQPQHF

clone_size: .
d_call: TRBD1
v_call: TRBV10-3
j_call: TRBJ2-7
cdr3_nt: TGTGCCATCAGGAAGGACAGGGGATTCTACGAGCAGTACTTC
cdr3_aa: CAIRKDRGFYEQYF

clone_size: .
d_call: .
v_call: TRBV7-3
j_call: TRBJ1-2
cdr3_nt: TGTGCCAGCAGCTCGGACGGTGGGGGAGGCTATGGCTACACCTTC
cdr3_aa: CASSSDGGGGYGYTF

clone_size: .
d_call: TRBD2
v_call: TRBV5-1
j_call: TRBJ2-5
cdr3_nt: TGCGCCAGCAGCTTCTATCTTCTAGCGGGGACCCCGACCCAGTACTTC
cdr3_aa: CASSFYLLAGTPTQYF

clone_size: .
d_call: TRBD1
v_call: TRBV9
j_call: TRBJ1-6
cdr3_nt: TGTGCCAGCAGCGTAGCTGGGACAGCCTCCTCACCCCTCCACTTT
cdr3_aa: CASSVAGTASSPLHF

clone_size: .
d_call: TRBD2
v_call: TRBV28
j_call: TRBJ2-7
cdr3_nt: TGTGCCACCAGGACTAGCGGATCCTACGAGCAGTACTTC
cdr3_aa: CATRTSGSYEQYF

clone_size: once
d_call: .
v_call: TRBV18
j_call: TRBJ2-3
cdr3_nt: TGTGCCAGCTCACCACTGGCGGCTAGCGATACGCAGTATTTT
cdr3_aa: CASSPLAASDTQYF

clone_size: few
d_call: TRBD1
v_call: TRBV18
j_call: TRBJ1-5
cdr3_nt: TGTGCCAGCTCACCTGGGACAGGGAGCTGGTCCCAGCATTTT
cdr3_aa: CASSPGTGSWSQHF